Listed below are T cell receptor beta chains from one sample, sequenced in a study of shared clonotypes between healthy human individuals. Some clones are missing from TCRdb's copy, which holds only in-frame ones; the method was immunoSEQ multiplex PCR. The sample yields 2,500,000 or so clones, roughly nine tenths seen once. The sample consisted of naive CD4+ T cells sorted from blood. The receptor source for this set is a man aged 18 to 29 in good health. Each CDR3 is given with its conserved first and last residue. Fields, in order: V gene, J gene, clone size, D gene, CDR3 DNA, CDR3 protein. The D gene is left open where the match is weak. Some rows have no size entry. The others give once, few or many, or a class for an expanded clone.

TRBV6-6	TRBJ1-5	once	.	TGTGCCAGCAGTTATGGGGGCGAGGGCAATCAGCCCCAGCATTTT	CASSYGGEGNQPQHF
TRBV7-2	TRBJ2-1	.	TRBD2	TGTGCCAGCAGCTCGGGACTAGCCGTCGATGAGCAGTTCTTC	CASSSGLAVDEQFF
TRBV5-1	TRBJ2-7	.	TRBD1	TGCGCCAGCAGCCTATCCGGGCAGGGGGCGGCCGAGCAGTACTTC	CASSLSGQGAAEQYF
TRBV18	TRBJ2-3	.	TRBD1	TGTGCCAGCTCACCACCCGGGACAGGAGCCACAGATACGCAGTATTTT	CASSPPGTGATDTQYF
TRBV2	TRBJ1-1	.	.	TGTGCCAGCAGTGTCCCTAGACAGGCTCTGAACACTGAAGCTTTCTTT	CASSVPRQALNTEAFF
TRBV2	TRBJ2-1	.	.	TGTGCCAGCAAGGGTCCCGGAGGGGGGAGGGATGAGCAGTTCTTC	CASKGPGGGRDEQFF
TRBV7-3	TRBJ2-2	.	TRBD1	TGTGCCAGCAGCTCGTTACAGGGGACCGGGGAGCTGTTTTTT	CASSSLQGTGELFF
TRBV5-1	TRBJ1-1	.	.	TGCGCCAGCAGCCCTCTGACAGAATTGAACACTGAAGCTTTCTTT	CASSPLTELNTEAFF
TRBV4-2	TRBJ2-1	.	TRBD2	TGTGCCAGCAGCCAGGGTAGCGGGGACCACAATGAGCAGTTCTTC	CASSQGSGDHNEQFF
TRBV19	TRBJ1-4	.	.	TGTGCCAGTAGTAACAGGGTTTGGGCTAATGAAAAACTGTTTTTT	CASSNRVWANEKLFF
TRBV7-7	TRBJ2-7	once	.	TGTGCTAGCAGCTTAAACAGGGATAGCTACGAGCAGTACTTC	CASSLNRDSYEQYF
TRBV7-8	TRBJ2-7	.	.	TGTGCCAGCAGCTTAGCGGGGAATAAGGGTGATTCCTACGAGCAGTACTTC	CASSLAGNKGDSYEQYF
TRBV20-1	TRBJ2-5	.	.	TGCAGTGCTAGCCTCGGGGAGACCCAGTACTTC	CSASLGETQYF
TRBV30	TRBJ2-1	.	.	TGTGCCTGGACCGGATCCTACAATGAGCAGTTCTTC	CAWTGSYNEQFF
TRBV28	TRBJ1-2	.	.	TGTGCCACTAACCTCGGGGGGGTAGAGAATGGCTACACCTTC	CATNLGGVENGYTF
TRBV6-5	TRBJ1-2	few	.	TGTGCCACCCTTCGGGACAACTATGGCTACACCTTC	CATLRDNYGYTF
TRBV27	TRBJ1-1	once	.	TGTGCCAGCAGTTTAATGGGGCGCGCTGAAGCTTTCTTT	CASSLMGRAEAFF
TRBV4-3	TRBJ2-7	.	.	TGCGCCAGCAGCCTCCGGGACCCATGGGACGAGCGGTACTTC	CASSLRDPWDERYF
TRBV2	TRBJ2-7	.	.	TGTGCCAGCAAATCGGACAGCCTTCCCTACGAGCAGTACTTC	CASKSDSLPYEQYF
TRBV9	TRBJ1-1	.	TRBD1	TGTGCCAGCAGCGTAACTACAGGGGTCAACACTGAAGCTTTCTTT	CASSVTTGVNTEAFF
TRBV5-1	TRBJ2-3	.	.	TGCGCCAGCAGCTTGTACGGAGGGGTCGGGGATACGCAGTATTTT	CASSLYGGVGDTQYF
TRBV5-1	TRBJ2-3	.	TRBD2	TGCGCCAGCAGGAGACGCGGGACTAGCCTCACAGATACGCAGTATTTT	CASRRRGTSLTDTQYF
TRBV10-3	TRBJ2-1	.	TRBD1	TGTGCCATCAGCCGGGACAGGAACAATGAGCAGTTCTTC	CAISRDRNNEQFF
TRBV6-5	TRBJ1-5	.	.	TGTGCCAGCAGTTTACGTGTAGGGAGCAATCAGCCCCAGCATTTT	CASSLRVGSNQPQHF
TRBV5-4	TRBJ2-3	.	.	TGTGCCAGCAGCTTGGGGGGTAGCACAGATACGCAGTATTTT	CASSLGGSTDTQYF
TRBV7-2	TRBJ1-2	once	TRBD1	TGTGCCAGCAGCGAACAGACAGGGGGCTACACCTTC	CASSEQTGGYTF
TRBV7-2	TRBJ1-1	.	.	TGTGCCAGCAGCCGAAGCCCAGGGTTGGAATTAGCCACTGAAGCTTTCTTT	CASSRSPGLELATEAFF
TRBV5-1	TRBJ2-3	.	.	TGCGCCAGCAGCGAAGGGACTCAACCTAGCACAGATACGCAGTATTTT	CASSEGTQPSTDTQYF
TRBV9	TRBJ2-3	.	TRBD2	TGTGCCAGCAGCGTAGCCAGCGGGGGCTCGGATACGCAGTATTTT	CASSVASGGSDTQYF
TRBV5-1	TRBJ2-7	.	.	TGCGCCAGCAGCTTGGAAGCCACTTACGAGCAGTACTTC	CASSLEATYEQYF
TRBV18	TRBJ1-1	.	.	TGTGCCAGCTCACAGGGCAGAGAGAACACTGAAGCTTTCTTT	CASSQGRENTEAFF
TRBV5-6	TRBJ2-7	once	.	TGTGCCAGCAGCAGGACAAGCTACGAGCAGTACTTC	CASSRTSYEQYF
TRBV10-3	TRBJ2-5	.	.	TGTGCCATCAGAGACCCTGGAGGCGAGACCCAGTACTTC	CAIRDPGGETQYF
TRBV6-5	TRBJ2-5	.	TRBD2	TGTGCCAGCAGTTCGACGGTGACTAGCGGGGAAGAGACCCAGTACTTC	CASSSTVTSGEETQYF
TRBV6-1	TRBJ2-5	.	TRBD2	TGTGCCAGCAGTTGGAGGAGCGGGGGCAAAGAGACCCAGTACTTC	CASSWRSGGKETQYF
TRBV10-3	TRBJ2-2	.	.	TGTGCCATCATGGAGTCCACCGGGGAGCTGTTTTTT	CAIMESTGELFF